This section outlines one T cell receptor (beta chain) sequence together with its context. Its antigen is not known. The sample is drawn from a study of OX40 agonist ivuxolimab in advanced cancers. Study-wide results and limits: The antigens recognized by the expanded peripheral T cells, that is their antigen specificity, were not determined. In general, CD8+ T cells held more expanded clones than CD4+ did, on average.

Produced via immunoSEQ multiplex PCR; TCRdb's table is partial and in-frame only. This table holds 35,000 to 55,000 clones, roughly 94% found once. V lost 1 base, J lost 5 bases, and 11 bases lay in between. The CDR3 length is 15 residues. Germline values: CDR1 MGHRA, CDR2 YSYEKL. This sequence joins TRBV4-1 and TRBJ2-2, with D possibly being TRBD1 (5 bases). The material was CD4+ or CD8+ T cells sorted from blood, obtained in a trial of the OX40 agonist ivuxolimab. This clonotype was sampled from an adult with an advanced solid tumor such as melanoma, head and neck, liver or kidney cancer. CDR3 in DNA: TGCGCCAGCAGCCAAGGGGCAGGGTCGACCGGGGAGCTGTTTTTT. Encoded protein: CASSQGAGSTGELFF.